These 30 T cell receptor beta chains share one sample of origin, sequenced in a study of T cells after yellow fever vaccination. TCRdb independently ran MiXCR on the 5' RACE reads; one entry per CDR3 protein. The sample has over 200,000 distinct CDR3 sequences; more than 6.5% are singletons. The material was CD4+ T cells sorted from PBMCs, obtained on the day of the yellow fever booster vaccination. Receptors originate from a young man who received the YFV17D yellow fever vaccine.

This clonotype was counted ten times or more. The chain recombines TRBV7-2 with TRBJ2-7; no definite D call. Germline CDR1 SGHTA, CDR2 FQGNSA. The CDR3 loop spans 13 amino acids. The V end was cut by 3 bases, the J end by 5 bases, with 11 bases between. This CDR3 is CASSFSGNHEQYF. The CDR3 coding sequence is TGTGCCAGCAGCTTCTCCGGCAACCACGAGCAGTACTTC.

This clonotype appeared a few times. The CDR3 reads CASSLSGINEQFF. The CDR3 bases are TGTGCCAGCAGCTTATCGGGTATCAATGAGCAGTTCTTC. The V gene is TRBV7-2, the J gene TRBJ2-1; D call uncertain. The CDR3 loop spans 13 amino acids. The germline CDR1 and CDR2 sequences are SGHTA and FQGNSA. Trimming shortened V by 2 bases and J by 6 bases, and 8 bases separated the two germline ends.

The chain couples TRBV20-1 to TRBJ1-1; the D gene is possibly TRBD1 (5 bases). V gave up 0 bases and J gave up 5 bases, with 10 bases separating them. Germline V gene lookup returns CDR1 DFQATT and CDR2 SNEGSKA (reference sequence). This CDR3 has 13 amino acids. The DNA for the CDR3 is TGCAGTGCTAGAGATGGGGGTCCGACTGAAGCTTTCTTT. Its translation: CSARDGGPTEAFF.

The J gene is TRBJ2-2, the V gene TRBV6-1; no clear D gene. CDR3 length: 13 residues. Trimming shortened V by 3 bases and J by 0 bases, and 2 bases separated the two germline ends. CDR1 MNHNS and CDR2 SASEGT come from the germline V gene. CDR3 in DNA: TGTGCCAGCAGTGACCCGAACACCGGGGAGCTGTTTTTT. Translated: CASSDPNTGELFF.

This clonotype appeared many times. The genes are TRBV5-1 and TRBJ2-1; 9 positions match TRBD1. The trim removed 3 bases at V and 1 base at J, leaving 2 bases unmatched. This CDR3 has 15 amino acids. Germline V CDR1 and CDR2: SGHRS, YFSETQ. The chain's CDR3 is CASSSTGGSYNEQFF. In DNA, the CDR3 is TGCGCCAGCAGCTCGACAGGGGGATCCTACAATGAGCAGTTCTTC.

This clonotype was recorded many times. The chain has TRBV20-1 and TRBJ2-2; D is undetermined. Trimming took off 0 bases at V and 7 bases at J, with 12 bases between the two ends. The length of the CDR3 is 14 residues. Germline CDR1 and CDR2: DFQATT and SNEGSKA (reference sequence). The CDR3 nucleotides read TGCAGTGCTAGAGACCGGCACCGAGGCGGGGAGCTGTTTTTT. Amino acid sequence: CSARDRHRGGELFF.

This chain uses TRBV7-2 with TRBJ2-7; D is uncertain. CDR3 length: 12 amino acids. V lost 5 bases and J 6 bases, leaving 11 bases between the germline ends. Germline V gene data show CDR1 as SGHTA and CDR2 as FQGNSA. The CDR3 DNA reads TGTGCCAGCAGCCTACGTTCGCGCGAGCAGTACTTC. It codes for CASSLRSREQYF.

The V gene is TRBV6-5, the J gene TRBJ2-2, with TRBD1 matching 8 bases. The germline CDR1 and CDR2 sequences are MNHEY and SVGAGI. The CDR3 spans 14 residues. Trimming removed 8 bases from V and 5 bases from J; junction bases left unmatched: 7. The CDR3 nucleotides read TGTGCCAGCCACCGGGACAGGAGGACCGGGGAGCTGTTTTTT. Translation: CASHRDRRTGELFF.

The genes are TRBV12-3 or TRBV12-4 and TRBJ2-2; the D gene is possibly TRBD1 (5 bases). V shed 1 base and J shed 7 bases, with 16 bases lying between them. The CDR3 is 16 amino acids. The CDR3 DNA reads TGTGCCAGCAGTTTAGTTTCCAGGGTAGGGGTCGGGGAGCTGTTTTTT. Its translation is CASSLVSRVGVGELFF.

The chain links TRBV9 to TRBJ2-2, with D perhaps assigned TRBD1 or TRBD2 (5 bases each). The CDR3 spans 17 residues. V dropped 4 bases and J dropped 1 base, with 17 bases sitting between them. Germline-derived CDR1 and CDR2 are SGDLS and YYNGEE. This chain's CDR3 is CASSLGRGGVNTGELFF. CDR3 sequence (DNA): TGTGCCAGCAGCTTAGGACGTGGGGGAGTGAACACCGGGGAGCTGTTTTTT.

This clonotype showed up just a few times. The J gene is TRBJ2-1, the V gene TRBV7-2; 8 bases map to TRBD2. CDR3 size: 16 residues. The junction had 8 bases not matched to a gene; V was cut back by 2 bases and J by 5 bases. Germline CDR1 reads SGHTA; CDR2 reads FQGNSA. The chain's CDR3 is CASSLLALAGNNEQFF. CDR3 coding DNA: TGTGCCAGCAGCTTATTGGCATTAGCGGGGAACAATGAGCAGTTCTTC.

Points on this clonotype: With a much larger clone just one base away, this may be a read error. The chain's CDR3 is CASRRWDHETQYF. Written as DNA, the CDR3 is TGTGCCAGCAGACGATGGGACCACGAGACCCAGTACTTC. The rearrangement joins TRBV5-5 to TRBJ2-5; the D call may be TRBD1 or TRBD2 (5 bases each). This CDR3 spans 13 amino acids. Per germline, CDR1 SGHKS and CDR2 YYEKEE (reference sequence).

This clonotype occurred a few times. V and J are TRBV7-2 and TRBJ2-7; D assignment may be TRBD1 or TRBD2 (6 bases each). CDR3 size: 15 residues. Germline V gene lookup returns CDR1 SGHTA and CDR2 FQGNSA. V was pared by 5 bases and J by 2 bases, with 16 bases between. The DNA for the CDR3 is TGTGCCAGCAGCGTATCGACGGGGGCCCCCTACGAGCAGTACTTC. It is translated as CASSVSTGAPYEQYF.

This clonotype showed up many times. The chain carries TRBV5-1 and TRBJ1-6; tentative D call: TRBD1 (6 bases). This CDR3 is built from 16 residues. Germline V gene data show CDR1 as SGHRS and CDR2 as YFSETQ. Trimming cost V 4 bases and J 16 bases, with 27 bases left between them. The CDR3 sequence is CASSHTRGAEVQGLHF. Here the CDR3 DNA reads TGCGCCAGCAGCCATACCCGGGGGGCTGAAGTTCAGGGACTCCACTTT.

In this sample, this clonotype turned up many times. V and J are TRBV10-1 and TRBJ2-7; a possible D gene is TRBD1 (6 bases). The germline V gene has CDR1 WNHNN and CDR2 SYGVQD (reference sequence). The CDR3 is 13 amino acids. Trimming removed 3 bases from V and 1 base from J, with 7 bases in between. In nucleotides, the CDR3 is TGCGCCAGCAGTGACGGACAGTCCTACGAGCAGTACTTC. Translated: CASSDGQSYEQYF.

This chain joins TRBV7-2 and TRBJ2-7; TRBD2 matches at 9 bases. Germline V gene data show CDR1 as SGHTA and CDR2 as FQGNSA. There are 16 residues in the CDR3. The V gene end was trimmed by 1 base and the J gene end by 4 bases; junction bases not matched to a gene: 8. The CDR3: CASSLVGLALKYEQYF. The CDR3 DNA reads TGTGCCAGCAGCTTAGTAGGACTAGCGTTGAAGTACGAGCAGTACTTC.

This clonotype has a handful of counts. The rearrangement uses TRBV7-2 and TRBJ2-7; either TRBD1 or TRBD2 may fit D (5 bases each). Germline CDR1 and CDR2: SGHTA and FQGNSA. The CDR3 has 13 amino acids. Trimming pared 3 bases from V and 4 bases from J, leaving 10 bases between. Here the CDR3 reads CASSFEGRYEQYF. DNA of the CDR3: TGTGCCAGCAGCTTCGAGGGGCGGTACGAGCAGTACTTC.

This clonotype was observed many times. This chain uses TRBV20-1 with TRBJ1-6; 8 nucleotides line up with TRBD1. With 6 bases clipped from V and 8 bases from J, the junction kept 6 bases outside the gene matches. The CDR3 extends over 13 amino acids. Germline CDR1 and CDR2: DFQATT and SNEGSKA (reference sequence). The CDR3, as DNA: TGCAGTGCCCACAGGGGGATGGATTCACCCCTCCACTTT. This codes for CSAHRGMDSPLHF.

This clonotype was seen a few times. The chain is built from TRBV7-8 and TRBJ2-7; 8 bases agree with TRBD1. Germline V gene lookup returns CDR1 SGHVS and CDR2 FQNEAQ. V was pared by 6 bases and J by 4 bases, with 8 bases of the junction left unmatched. CDR3 length: 14 residues. As DNA, the CDR3 is TGTGCCAGCAGTTACAATACAGGGGGATACGAGCAGTACTTC. Its translation is CASSYNTGGYEQYF.

This clonotype was counted ten times or more. The V and J genes are TRBV6-5 and TRBJ2-5, with 8 nucleotides matching TRBD2. The CDR3 is made up of 15 amino acids. Looked up from germline, CDR1 is MNHEY and CDR2 is SVGAGI. Trimming cost V 4 bases and J 2 bases; bases outside gene matches: 6. The CDR3 is CASSSKLADQETQYF. The CDR3 DNA reads TGTGCCAGCAGTTCAAAACTAGCGGATCAAGAGACCCAGTACTTC.

The chain carries TRBV19 and TRBJ2-7, with 11 bases lining up with TRBD2. In germline, CDR1 is LNHDA, CDR2 SQIVND (reference sequence). This CDR3 has 15 amino acids. V trimming: 3 bases; J trimming: 2 bases; junction bases outside the gene matches: 3. The CDR3 spells CASSMKLAGAYEQYF. The CDR3 nucleotides are TGTGCCAGTAGTATGAAACTAGCGGGGGCCTACGAGCAGTACTTC.

The V and J genes are TRBV7-8 and TRBJ2-3, with TRBD2 identical over 8 bases. J lost 6 bases, V lost 5 bases, and 10 bases had no gene match. The germline V gene encodes CDR1 SGHVS and CDR2 FQNEAQ. The CDR3 is made up of 15 amino acids. The CDR3 reads CASSSTSGGGDTQYF. CDR3 coding DNA: TGTGCCAGCAGCAGTACTAGCGGAGGGGGGGATACGCAGTATTTT.

This clonotype has a count of ten or more. This chain links TRBV12-3 or TRBV12-4 with TRBJ2-5; D not resolved. V was shortened by 8 bases and J by 2 bases, with 6 bases between the two germline ends. CDR3 length equals 11 residues. The CDR3 here is CASGIQETQYF. CDR3 coding DNA: TGTGCCAGCGGGATTCAAGAGACCCAGTACTTC.

The table lists this clonotype with many counts. V is TRBV7-2 and J is TRBJ2-1; weak D call: TRBD2 (6 bases). V lost 5 bases and J 5 bases, leaving 16 bases between the germline ends. Germline loops: CDR1 SGHTA, CDR2 FQGNSA. The CDR3 totals 15 residues. The CDR3 nucleotides are TGTGCCAGCAGCGGTCCGGGCGGGGCACACAATGAGCAGTTCTTC. Its translation: CASSGPGGAHNEQFF.

In this sample, this clonotype turned up a few times. V gene TRBV5-1 combines with J gene TRBJ2-2; the D gene is possibly TRBD1 (7 bases). V lost 4 bases and J lost 7, with 29 bases in between. The CDR3 spans 19 residues. Germline V lookup: CDR1 SGHRS, CDR2 YFSETQ. The CDR3 protein is CASSLQGSSGLGWGGELFF. DNA of the CDR3: TGCGCCAGCAGCCTACAGGGGTCCTCGGGACTCGGATGGGGCGGGGAGCTGTTTTTT.

This clonotype was observed a few times. This chain uses TRBV12-3 or TRBV12-4 with TRBJ1-6, with a weak D call TRBD1 (5 bases). There are 14 residues in the CDR3. V was cut by 3 bases and J by 9 bases, with 12 bases left in between. The CDR3 protein is CASSFWDRSSPLHF. DNA for the CDR3: TGTGCCAGCAGTTTCTGGGACCGGAGTTCACCCCTCCACTTT.

This clonotype was seen at least ten times. The chain is built from TRBV7-2 and TRBJ1-6; TRBD1 matches at 7 bases. V dropped 1 base and J dropped 8; count of bases not matched to a gene: 8. CDR3 size: 16 residues. Germline lookup yields CDR1 SGHTA and CDR2 FQGNSA. The CDR3 DNA reads TGTGCCAGCAGCTTAGGTCCAGGGGGATTTGATTCACCCCTCCACTTT. This translates into CASSLGPGGFDSPLHF.

This clonotype was detected many times. This chain uses TRBV10-2 with TRBJ2-1; D possibly corresponds to TRBD1 (6 bases). Germline CDR1 reads WSHSY; CDR2 reads SAAADI. The CDR3 is 15 amino acids. Trimming took off 4 bases at V and 3 bases at J, with 13 bases between the two ends. CDR3 DNA: TGCGCCAGCAGTGTTCGGGACACTTACTACAATGAGCAGTTCTTC. Translation gives CASSVRDTYYNEQFF.

The table lists this clonotype with many counts. The chain joins TRBV24-1 to TRBJ2-2; 8 bases are shared with TRBD1. V lost 4 bases, J lost 5 bases, and 8 bases stayed unmatched. In germline, CDR1 is KGHDR, CDR2 SFDVKD. The CDR3 runs to 16 residues. This chain's CDR3 is CATSDSGGYRTGELFF. The CDR3 region has the DNA TGTGCCACCAGTGACTCAGGGGGCTACAGGACCGGGGAGCTGTTTTTT.

The chain couples TRBV18 to TRBJ2-2, with TRBD2 matching 10 bases. V was clipped by 2 bases and J by 2 bases; unmatched bases: 8. CDR1 is KGHSH and CDR2 is LQKENI in the germline V gene. The CDR3 has 18 residues. CDR3 protein: CASSPLSSGRSNTGELFF. The CDR3 DNA is TGTGCCAGCTCACCATTATCTAGCGGGAGATCTAACACCGGGGAGCTGTTTTTT.